This T cell receptor beta chain was identified in a study of T-cell memory formation after mild COVID-19 (dated by TCRdb to the early 2020s). With regard to the full study: TCR sequence clusters from the two donors were largely donor specific. Longitudinal TCRalpha and TCRbeta repertoire sequencing tracked T-cell clones expanding and contracting after mild COVID-19 in a couple of donors. Two young, previously healthy adult volunteers made up the cohort, one male and one female.

For sequencing, an Illumina NovaSeq 6000 was employed. TCRalpha and TCRbeta cDNA libraries were constructed by 5'RACE with constant-segment primers, with sample barcodes and unique molecular identifiers being introduced. RNA was extracted from every sample with Trizol reagent. Library amplification was performed in two PCR steps, and a second sample barcode and Illumina TruSeq adapters were introduced in the second step. Libraries were sequenced on an Illumina NovaSeq with 2 x 150 bp paired-end reads. In the paper's pipeline: The reads were demultiplexed and collapsed into UMI-guided consensus sequences using migec v1.2.7. With mixcr v2.1.11, UMI consensuses were aligned to TRA and TRB V and J templates and assembled into clonotypes. Expanded or contracted clonotypes were those called significant by both edgeR and NoisET, with noise models trained on biological replicates. edgeR calls used a false discovery rate-adjusted p below 0.01 and a log2 fold-change threshold of 1. PCA with hierarchical clustering of max-normalized trajectories of the 1000 most abundant clonotypes was used as exploratory dynamics analysis. Each responding clone was given a CD4 or CD8 phenotype based on the CD4+ and CD8+ repertoires, which had been sequenced separately. TCRdb passed the public sequencing reads through fastp at Q25 and MiXCR, retaining productive beta sequences. Each record represents a unique CDR3 protein, reported with the most common genes and DNA among its rows. It is TCRdb's table, rather than the study itself, that gives the V and J calls and clone size. Present in this sample are around 300,000 distinct CDR3 sequences, approximately 20% of which were seen just once. Of the sample, roughly 21% is held by the ten largest clones.

This clonotype was seen a handful of times. The target of this receptor is not known. Base-call qualities are not available, and no considerably larger clone is one nucleotide away. The study at large found these results: Clones contracting from day 15 to 85 had balanced CD4/CD8 phenotypes, while a second wave expanding from day 15 to 37 was biased towards CD4+. SARS-CoV-2 specificity of the second-wave clones peaking on day 37 was not confirmed. Contracting CD4+ clones appeared mostly in the CM and EM memory subsets, whereas CD8+ clones were enriched in EMRA. Some responding clones were detected in pre-infection memory, suggesting pre-existing cross-reactive memory T cells joined the SARS-CoV-2 response. Only a couple of mild cases were covered in the study, and larger cohorts including severe cases with pre-infection samples were considered necessary.

Ficoll-Paque density gradient centrifugation was the method used to isolate PBMCs. The CDR3 starts with the cysteine, ends with the phenylalanine, and has 15 residues. Of the read, only the CDR3 DNA is kept; its 45 bases are in frame from base 1. From a lookup of the germline V gene, CDR1 and CDR2 are SGHTA and FQGNSA. V lost 5 bases and J lost 4 bases, and the count of bases not matched to a germline gene is 5. The receptor was derived from a man aged 18 to 30 who had mild COVID-19 (a few samples of this study predate the infection). The sample titles of this study are shuffled in the database, so cell type and time point are left out; the donor was told from shared clones. This chain joins TRBV7-2 to TRBJ1-3; 10 of the junction bases match TRBD1. Sequencing was done on a sample of PBMCs or a T cell subset sorted from them (not recorded which). The nucleotide sequence reads TGTGCCAGCAGCCGACAGGGGGCTGAAGGAAACACCATATATTTT. The resulting protein is CASSRQGAEGNTIYF. The full variable domain, with segments outside the CDR3 supplied by the reference TRBV7-2 and TRBJ1-3 proteins, appears as GAGVSQSPSNKVTEKGKDVELRCDPISGHTALYWYRQSLGQGLEFLIYFQGNSAPDKSGLPSDRFSAERTGGSVSTLTIQRTQQEDSAVYLCASSRQGAEGNTIYFGEGSWLTVV.